The TCR beta chain under discussion was sequenced for a study of cytomegalovirus exposure and HLA in healthy donors. Primers included in the PCR were 60 Vbeta and 13 Jbeta primers. Data came from immunoSEQ multiplex PCR; TCRdb stores just in-frame clones and leaves some out. This sample carries tens of thousands of clones, about four fifths of them seen once, and the ten largest clones take roughly 12%. The CDR3 consists of 16 residues. J was trimmed by 6 bases and V by 0 bases; bases with no gene match: 10. Looked up from germline, CDR1 is LGHNA and CDR2 is YNFKEQ. The clonotype originates from a male donor in good health and CMV-seropositive. Input material: PBMCs. The chain carries TRBV4-2 and TRBJ2-7; 8 positions agree with TRBD2. The CDR3 nucleotides read TGTGCCAGCAGCCAAGACGGAGGGACTAGTTCTTCCGAGCAGTACTTC. Translating gives CASSQDGGTSSSEQYF.